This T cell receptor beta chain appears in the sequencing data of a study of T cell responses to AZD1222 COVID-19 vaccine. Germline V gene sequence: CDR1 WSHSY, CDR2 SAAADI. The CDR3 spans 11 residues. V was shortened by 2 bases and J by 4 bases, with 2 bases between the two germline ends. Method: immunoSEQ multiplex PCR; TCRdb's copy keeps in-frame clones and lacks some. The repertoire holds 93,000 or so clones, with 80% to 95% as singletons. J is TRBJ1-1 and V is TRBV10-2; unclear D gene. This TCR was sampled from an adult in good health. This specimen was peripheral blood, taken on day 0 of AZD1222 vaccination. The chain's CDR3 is CASSEPTEAFF. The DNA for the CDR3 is TGCGCCAGCAGTGAGCCCACTGAAGCTTTCTTT.